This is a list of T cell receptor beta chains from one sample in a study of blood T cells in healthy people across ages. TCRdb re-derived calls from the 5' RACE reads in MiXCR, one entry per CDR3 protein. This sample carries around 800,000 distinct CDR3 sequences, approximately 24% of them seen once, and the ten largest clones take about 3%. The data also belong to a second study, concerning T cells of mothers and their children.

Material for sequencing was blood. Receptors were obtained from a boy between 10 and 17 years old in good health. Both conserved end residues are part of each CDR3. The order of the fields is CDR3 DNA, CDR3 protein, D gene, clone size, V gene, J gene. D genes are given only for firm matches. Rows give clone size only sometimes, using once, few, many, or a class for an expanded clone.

cdr3_nt: TGTGCCAGCAGTTTAGCGCCCCCTAGAACAGATACGCAGTATTTT
cdr3_aa: CASSLAPPRTDTQYF
d_call: NA
clone_size: NA
v_call: TRBV12-3/TRBV12-4
j_call: TRBJ2-3

cdr3_nt: TGTGCCAGCAGTTCACAGGGGACCACAGATACGCAGTATTTT
cdr3_aa: CASSSQGTTDTQYF
d_call: TRBD1
clone_size: few
v_call: TRBV6-5
j_call: TRBJ2-3

cdr3_nt: TGTGCCAGCAGCCTTGTGGGTAGACAGGCTAACACTGAAGCTTTCTTT
cdr3_aa: CASSLVGRQANTEAFF
d_call: NA
clone_size: NA
v_call: TRBV7-9
j_call: TRBJ1-1

cdr3_nt: TGTGCCGGACAACAGGGGGCGAACACTGAAGCTTTCTTT
cdr3_aa: CAGQQGANTEAFF
d_call: TRBD1
clone_size: NA
v_call: TRBV28
j_call: TRBJ1-1

cdr3_nt: TGTGCCAGCAGCCTCGGGACTGCTTTCCAAGAGACCCAGTACTTC
cdr3_aa: CASSLGTAFQETQYF
d_call: NA
clone_size: few
v_call: TRBV3-1
j_call: TRBJ2-5

cdr3_nt: TGTGCCAGCAGCCAAGACGGCACTAGCGGGGGGACGGTATCCTACGAGCAGTACTTC
cdr3_aa: CASSQDGTSGGTVSYEQYF
d_call: TRBD2
clone_size: NA
v_call: TRBV4-2
j_call: TRBJ2-7

cdr3_nt: TGTGCCAGCAGTTGGACAGAGATTAATGAAAAACTGTTTTTT
cdr3_aa: CASSWTEINEKLFF
d_call: NA
clone_size: few
v_call: TRBV2
j_call: TRBJ1-4

cdr3_nt: TGTGCCTGGAGTTTGCCGGGACCGCAGTACTTC
cdr3_aa: CAWSLPGPQYF
d_call: NA
clone_size: NA
v_call: TRBV30
j_call: TRBJ2-7

cdr3_nt: TGCAGTGCGGTCCTAGCGGGGAGAGAGACCCAGTACTTC
cdr3_aa: CSAVLAGRETQYF
d_call: TRBD2
clone_size: few
v_call: TRBV20-1
j_call: TRBJ2-5

cdr3_nt: TGTGCCATCCAGGGACAGGGGGGAATCTACGAGCAGTACTTC
cdr3_aa: CAIQGQGGIYEQYF
d_call: TRBD1
clone_size: NA
v_call: TRBV10-3
j_call: TRBJ2-7

cdr3_nt: TGTGCCACCAGCAGAGATGACAGGGGAAATCATAATGAGCAGTTCTTC
cdr3_aa: CATSRDDRGNHNEQFF
d_call: TRBD1
clone_size: NA
v_call: TRBV15
j_call: TRBJ2-1

cdr3_nt: TGTGCCAGCAGCCGGACAGGGCTGGATCCCCAGCCCCAGCATTTT
cdr3_aa: CASSRTGLDPQPQHF
d_call: TRBD1
clone_size: NA
v_call: TRBV3-1
j_call: TRBJ1-5

cdr3_nt: TGCAGCGTCGCTCCCGCGGCAGACTATGGCTACACCTTC
cdr3_aa: CSVAPAADYGYTF
d_call: NA
clone_size: once
v_call: TRBV29-1
j_call: TRBJ1-2

cdr3_nt: TGTGCCAGCAGTTCTGCCGGGACTAGCGGATATACGCAGTATTTT
cdr3_aa: CASSSAGTSGYTQYF
d_call: TRBD2
clone_size: NA
v_call: TRBV6-5
j_call: TRBJ2-3

cdr3_nt: TGTGCCAGCAGCTCTCGACGTTTCCCCCACGATGATCAGCCCCAGCATTTT
cdr3_aa: CASSSRRFPHDDQPQHF
d_call: NA
clone_size: few
v_call: TRBV7-8
j_call: TRBJ1-5

cdr3_nt: TGTGCCAGCACCAACGGAGGGAATGAGCAGTTCTTC
cdr3_aa: CASTNGGNEQFF
d_call: NA
clone_size: many
v_call: TRBV6-5
j_call: TRBJ2-1

cdr3_nt: TGTGCCACCAGCACCAGGGACAGTAATTCACCCCTCCACTTT
cdr3_aa: CATSTRDSNSPLHF
d_call: TRBD1
clone_size: few
v_call: TRBV15
j_call: TRBJ1-6

cdr3_nt: TGTGCCAGCAGTTCCTCAGGGGGTAGGCATGAAAAACTGTTTTTT
cdr3_aa: CASSSSGGRHEKLFF
d_call: TRBD1
clone_size: NA
v_call: TRBV12-3/TRBV12-4
j_call: TRBJ1-4

cdr3_nt: TGTGCCAGCAGCTCTCCCGGGCCAGCGATTGAGCAGTTCTTC
cdr3_aa: CASSSPGPAIEQFF
d_call: NA
clone_size: NA
v_call: TRBV7-2
j_call: TRBJ2-1

cdr3_nt: TGTGCCACTCGCCGGACCCATAATTCACCCCTCCACTTT
cdr3_aa: CATRRTHNSPLHF
d_call: NA
clone_size: few
v_call: TRBV19
j_call: TRBJ1-6

cdr3_nt: TGTGCCAGCAGCCACTCGGAGGGGGCGGGTAACACTGAAGCTTTCTTT
cdr3_aa: CASSHSEGAGNTEAFF
d_call: TRBD1
clone_size: few
v_call: TRBV14
j_call: TRBJ1-1

cdr3_nt: TGTGCCACCAGTGCCAGGGGGACTCAGCCCCAGCATTTT
cdr3_aa: CATSARGTQPQHF
d_call: TRBD1
clone_size: few
v_call: TRBV24-1
j_call: TRBJ1-5

cdr3_nt: TGTGCCAGCTCACCGCAACAGGGGAGCTCCTACGAGCAGTACTTC
cdr3_aa: CASSPQQGSSYEQYF
d_call: TRBD1
clone_size: NA
v_call: TRBV18
j_call: TRBJ2-7